This T cell receptor (beta chain) was sequenced in a study of T-cell memory formation after mild COVID-19. Study context: TCR clusters were mostly donor specific. Study-level points and caveats: Pre-infection memory already had some responding clones, implying cross-reactive memory joined.

After removal of 3 bases from V and 2 bases from J, the junction contained 7 bases not matched to a gene. The CDR3 spans 17 residues. CDR1 is SGHKS, CDR2 YYEKEE, per germline (reference sequence). This clonotype was counted ten times or more. Its cognate antigen is unknown. The TCR alpha and TCR beta cDNA libraries, bearing sample barcodes and UMIs, were generated by 5'RACE using constant-segment primers. TCRdb itself ran the 5' RACE reads through MiXCR, one entry per CDR3 protein. Here the sample spans about 440,000 distinct CDR3 sequences, about 19% being singletons. The sample was PBMCs or a T cell subset sorted from them (not recorded which). This TCR was recovered from an adult woman who had mild COVID-19 (a few samples of this study predate the infection). Cell type and time point are not known. This chain connects TRBV5-5 to TRBJ1-5; 11 bases match TRBD1. The CDR3 loop reads CASSSGTGGSGNQPQHF. The DNA of the CDR3 is TGTGCCAGCAGCTCCGGGACAGGGGGTTCGGGCAATCAGCCCCAGCATTTT.